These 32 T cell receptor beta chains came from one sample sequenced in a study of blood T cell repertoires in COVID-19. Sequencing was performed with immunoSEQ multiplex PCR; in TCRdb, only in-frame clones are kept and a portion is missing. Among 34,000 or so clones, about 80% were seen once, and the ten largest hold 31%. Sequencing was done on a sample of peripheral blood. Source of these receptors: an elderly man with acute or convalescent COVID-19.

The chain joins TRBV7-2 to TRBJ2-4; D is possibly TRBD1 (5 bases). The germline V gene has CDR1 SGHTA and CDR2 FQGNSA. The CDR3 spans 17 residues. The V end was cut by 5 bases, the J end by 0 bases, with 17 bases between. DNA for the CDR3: TGTGCCAGCAGCCCAGGGTGGGGCCTCGTAGCCAAAAACATTCAGTACTTC. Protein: CASSPGWGLVAKNIQYF.

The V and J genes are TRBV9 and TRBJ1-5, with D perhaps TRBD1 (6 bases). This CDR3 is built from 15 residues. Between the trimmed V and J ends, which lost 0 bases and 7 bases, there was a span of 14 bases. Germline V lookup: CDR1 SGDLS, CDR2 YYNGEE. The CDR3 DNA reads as TGTGCCAGCAGCGTAGCTGCAGGGGTCGGACAGCCCCAGCATTTT. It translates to CASSVAAGVGQPQHF. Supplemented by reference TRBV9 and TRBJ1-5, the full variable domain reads DSGVTQTPKHLITATGQRVTLRCSPRSGDLSVYWYQQSLDQGLQFLIQYYNGEERAKGNILERFSAQQFPDLHSELNLSSLELGDSALYFCASSVAAGVGQPQHFGDGTRLSIL.

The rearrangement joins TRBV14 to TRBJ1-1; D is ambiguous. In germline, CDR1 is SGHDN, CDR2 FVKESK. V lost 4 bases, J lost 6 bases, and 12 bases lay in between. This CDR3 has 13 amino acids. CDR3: CASSPQVFAEAFF. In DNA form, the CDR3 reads TGTGCCAGCAGCCCGCAGGTTTTCGCTGAAGCTTTCTTT.

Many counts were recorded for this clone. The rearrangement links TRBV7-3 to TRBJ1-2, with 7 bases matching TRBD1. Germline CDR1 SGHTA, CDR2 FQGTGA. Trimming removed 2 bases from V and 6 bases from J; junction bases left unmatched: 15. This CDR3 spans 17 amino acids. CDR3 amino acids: CASSLAGTEVPPDGYTF. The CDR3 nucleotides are TGTGCCAGCAGCTTAGCAGGGACAGAGGTACCCCCGGATGGCTACACCTTC. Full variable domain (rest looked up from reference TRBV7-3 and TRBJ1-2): GAGVSQTPSNKVTEKGKYVELRCDPISGHTALYWYRQSLGQGPEFLIYFQGTGAADDSGLPNDRFFAVRPEGSVSTLKIQRTERGDSAVYLCASSLAGTEVPPDGYTFGSGTRLTVV.

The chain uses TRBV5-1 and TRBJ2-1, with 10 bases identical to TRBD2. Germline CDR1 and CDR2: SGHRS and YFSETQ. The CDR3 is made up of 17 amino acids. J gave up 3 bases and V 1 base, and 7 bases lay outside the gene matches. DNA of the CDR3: TGCGCCAGCAGCTTGAATGGACTAGCGGTCGTCTACAATGAGCAGTTCTTC. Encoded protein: CASSLNGLAVVYNEQFF.

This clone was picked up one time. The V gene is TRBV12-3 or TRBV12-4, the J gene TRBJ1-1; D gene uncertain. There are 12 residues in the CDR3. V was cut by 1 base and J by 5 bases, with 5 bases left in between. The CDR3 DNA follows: TGTGCCAGCAGTTTAGTACAGACTGAAGCTTTCTTT. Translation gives CASSLVQTEAFF.

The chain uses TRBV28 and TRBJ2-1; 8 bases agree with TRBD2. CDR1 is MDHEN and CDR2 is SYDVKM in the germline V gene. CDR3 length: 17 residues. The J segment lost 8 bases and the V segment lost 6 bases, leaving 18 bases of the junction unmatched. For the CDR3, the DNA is TGTGCCAGCAGCCACGGGGGACGGGGGGGTCCCGGGGATGAGCAGTTCTTC. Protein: CASSHGGRGGPGDEQFF. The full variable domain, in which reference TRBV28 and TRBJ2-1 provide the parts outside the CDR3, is DVKVTQSSRYLVKRTGEKVFLECVQDMDHENMFWYRQDPGLGLRLIYFSYDVKMKEKGDIPEGYSVSREKKERFSLILESASTNQTSMYLCASSHGGRGGPGDEQFFGPGTRLTVL.

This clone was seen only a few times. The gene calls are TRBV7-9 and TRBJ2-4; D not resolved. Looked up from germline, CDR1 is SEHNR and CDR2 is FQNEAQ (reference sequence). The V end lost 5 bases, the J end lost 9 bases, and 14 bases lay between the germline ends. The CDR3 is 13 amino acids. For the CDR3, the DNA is TGTGCCAGCAGCGGTAGCATTTCGGGCATTCAGTACTTC. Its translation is CASSGSISGIQYF.

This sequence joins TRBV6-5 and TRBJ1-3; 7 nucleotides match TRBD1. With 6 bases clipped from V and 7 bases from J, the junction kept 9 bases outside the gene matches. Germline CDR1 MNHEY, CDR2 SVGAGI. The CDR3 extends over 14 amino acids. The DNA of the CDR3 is TGTGCCAGCAGCCCCGGGACAGCCCGGAACACCATATATTTT. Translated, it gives CASSPGTARNTIYF.

CDR3 region: CASSQVDLAGIQETQYF. CDR3 DNA sequence: TGTGCCAGCAGCCAAGTCGATCTAGCGGGCATACAAGAGACCCAGTACTTC. The V call is TRBV3-1 (or the pseudogene TRBV3-2), the J call TRBJ2-5; 8 bases are shared with TRBD2. V trimming: 1 base; J trimming: 2 bases; junction bases outside the gene matches: 9. Germline assignment: CDR1 LGHDT and CDR2 YNNKEL (reference sequence). This CDR3 comprises 17 residues.

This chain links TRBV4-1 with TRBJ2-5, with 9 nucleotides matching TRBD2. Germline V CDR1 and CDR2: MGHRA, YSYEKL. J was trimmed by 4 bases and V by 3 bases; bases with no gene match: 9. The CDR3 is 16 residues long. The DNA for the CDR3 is TGCGCCAGCAGCCAGTCAGCGGGGGGTGCGGGAGAGACCCAGTACTTC. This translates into CASSQSAGGAGETQYF.

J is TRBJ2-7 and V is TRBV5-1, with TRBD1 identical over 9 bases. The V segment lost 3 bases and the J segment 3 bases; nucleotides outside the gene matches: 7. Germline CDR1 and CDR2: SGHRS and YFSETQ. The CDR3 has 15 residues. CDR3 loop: CASSSPGTGYYEQYF. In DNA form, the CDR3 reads TGCGCCAGCAGCTCGCCCGGGACAGGGTACTACGAGCAGTACTTC.

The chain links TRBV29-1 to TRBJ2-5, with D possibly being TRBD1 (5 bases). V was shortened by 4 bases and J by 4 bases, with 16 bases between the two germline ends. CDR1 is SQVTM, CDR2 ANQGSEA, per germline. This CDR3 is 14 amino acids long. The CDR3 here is CSVVPSRVGETQYF. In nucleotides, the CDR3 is TGCAGCGTTGTCCCCAGCAGGGTGGGAGAGACCCAGTACTTC.

CDR3 DNA: TGCGCCAGCAGTCCCTGGGGGGACAGGGGCGGAAACATTCAGTACTTC. Residues: CASSPWGDRGGNIQYF. This chain joins TRBV23-1 and TRBJ2-4, with TRBD1 matching 10 bases. TRBV23-1 is classed as an ORF, of uncertain function. The trim removed 4 bases at V and 6 bases at J, leaving 9 bases unmatched. There are 16 residues in the CDR3.

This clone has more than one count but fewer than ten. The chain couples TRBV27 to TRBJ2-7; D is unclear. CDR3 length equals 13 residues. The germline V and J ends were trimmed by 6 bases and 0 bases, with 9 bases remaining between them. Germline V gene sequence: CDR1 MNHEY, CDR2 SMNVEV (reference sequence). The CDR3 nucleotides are TGTGCCAGCAGGGATTGGGCCTCCTACGAGCAGTACTTC. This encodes CASRDWASYEQYF.

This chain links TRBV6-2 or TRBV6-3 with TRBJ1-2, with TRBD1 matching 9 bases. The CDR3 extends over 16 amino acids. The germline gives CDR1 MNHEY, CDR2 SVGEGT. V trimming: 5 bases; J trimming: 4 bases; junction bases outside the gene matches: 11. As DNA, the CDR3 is TGTGCCAGCAGTGATAATCCGGGACAGGGAGTCTATGGCTACACCTTC. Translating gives CASSDNPGQGVYGYTF.

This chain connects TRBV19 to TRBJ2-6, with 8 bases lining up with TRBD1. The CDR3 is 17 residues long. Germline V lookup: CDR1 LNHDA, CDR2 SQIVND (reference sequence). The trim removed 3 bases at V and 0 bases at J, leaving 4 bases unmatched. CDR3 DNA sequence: TGTGCCAGTAGTATCCCGGGACAGGCCTCTGGGGCCAACGTCCTGACTTTC. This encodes CASSIPGQASGANVLTF.

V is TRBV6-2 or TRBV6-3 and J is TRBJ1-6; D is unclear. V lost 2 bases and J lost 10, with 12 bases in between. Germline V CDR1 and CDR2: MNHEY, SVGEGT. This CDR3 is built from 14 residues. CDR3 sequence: CASSYMAQQSPLHF. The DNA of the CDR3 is TGTGCCAGCAGTTACATGGCCCAACAGTCACCCCTCCACTTT.

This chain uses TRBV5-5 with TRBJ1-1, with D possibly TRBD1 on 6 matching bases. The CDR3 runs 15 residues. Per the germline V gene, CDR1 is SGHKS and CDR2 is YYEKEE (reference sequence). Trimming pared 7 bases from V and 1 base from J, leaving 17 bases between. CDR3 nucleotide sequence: TGTGCCAGCCACTGGGGGGGGCAGACGAACACTGAAGCTTTCTTT. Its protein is CASHWGGQTNTEAFF.

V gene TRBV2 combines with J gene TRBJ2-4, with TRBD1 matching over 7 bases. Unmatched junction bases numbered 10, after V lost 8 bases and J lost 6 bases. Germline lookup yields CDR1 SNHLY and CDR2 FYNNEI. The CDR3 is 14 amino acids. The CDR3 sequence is CASVGGWSGNIQYF. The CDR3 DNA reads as TGTGCCAGCGTAGGGGGCTGGTCGGGAAACATTCAGTACTTC.

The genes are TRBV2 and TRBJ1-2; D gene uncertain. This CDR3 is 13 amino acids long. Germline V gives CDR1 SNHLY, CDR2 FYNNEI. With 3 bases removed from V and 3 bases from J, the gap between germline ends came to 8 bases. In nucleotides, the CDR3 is TGTGCCAGCAGTGAGAGGGATTACTATGGCTACACCTTC. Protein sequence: CASSERDYYGYTF.

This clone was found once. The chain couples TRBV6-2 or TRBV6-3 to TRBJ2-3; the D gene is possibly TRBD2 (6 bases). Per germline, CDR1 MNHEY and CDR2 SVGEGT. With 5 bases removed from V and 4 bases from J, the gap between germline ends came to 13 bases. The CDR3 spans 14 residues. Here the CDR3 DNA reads TGTGCCAGCAGTGCCCGACTAGGAGCAGATACGCAGTATTTT. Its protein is CASSARLGADTQYF.

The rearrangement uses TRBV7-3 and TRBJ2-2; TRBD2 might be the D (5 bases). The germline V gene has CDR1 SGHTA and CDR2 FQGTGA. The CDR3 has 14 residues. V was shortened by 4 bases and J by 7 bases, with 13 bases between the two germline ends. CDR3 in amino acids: CASSSYSGGGELFF. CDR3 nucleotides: TGTGCCAGCAGCTCGTACTCTGGAGGCGGGGAGCTGTTTTTT.

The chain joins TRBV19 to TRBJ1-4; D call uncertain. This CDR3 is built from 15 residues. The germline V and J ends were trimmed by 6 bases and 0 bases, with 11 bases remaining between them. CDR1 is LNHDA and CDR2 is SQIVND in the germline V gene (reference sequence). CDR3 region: CASRYSFATNEKLFF. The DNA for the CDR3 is TGTGCCAGTAGATATAGCTTTGCAACTAATGAAAAACTGTTTTTT.

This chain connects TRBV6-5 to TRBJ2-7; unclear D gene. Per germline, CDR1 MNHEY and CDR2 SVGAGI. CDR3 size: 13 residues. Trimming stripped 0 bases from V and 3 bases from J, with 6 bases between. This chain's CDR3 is CASSYSRGYEQYF. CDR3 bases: TGTGCCAGCAGTTACTCGCGCGGCTACGAGCAGTACTTC.

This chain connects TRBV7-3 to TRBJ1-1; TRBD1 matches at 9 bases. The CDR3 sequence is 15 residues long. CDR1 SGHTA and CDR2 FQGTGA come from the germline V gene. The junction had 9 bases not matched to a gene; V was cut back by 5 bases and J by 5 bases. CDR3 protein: CASSITGGVETEAFF. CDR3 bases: TGTGCCAGCAGCATCACAGGGGGCGTTGAAACTGAAGCTTTCTTT.

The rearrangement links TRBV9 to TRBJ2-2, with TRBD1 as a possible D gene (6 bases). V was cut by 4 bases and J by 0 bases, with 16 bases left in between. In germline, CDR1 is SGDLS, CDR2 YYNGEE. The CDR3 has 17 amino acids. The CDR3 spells CASSPRSTGSNTGELFF. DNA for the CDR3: TGTGCCAGCAGCCCTCGGTCGACAGGTTCGAACACCGGGGAGCTGTTTTTT.

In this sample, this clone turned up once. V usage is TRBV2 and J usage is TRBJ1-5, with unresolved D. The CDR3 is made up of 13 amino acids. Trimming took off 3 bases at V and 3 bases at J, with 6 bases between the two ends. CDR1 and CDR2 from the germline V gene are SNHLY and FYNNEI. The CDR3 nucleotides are TGTGCCAGCAGTGATGAGGTCAATCAGCCCCAGCATTTT. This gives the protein CASSDEVNQPQHF.

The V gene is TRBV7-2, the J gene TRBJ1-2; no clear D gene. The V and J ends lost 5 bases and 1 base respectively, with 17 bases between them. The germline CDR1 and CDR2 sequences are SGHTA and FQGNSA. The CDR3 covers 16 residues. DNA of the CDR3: TGTGCCAGCAGCCCCTTACCCCAGTCCCTTAACTATGGCTACACCTTC. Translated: CASSPLPQSLNYGYTF.

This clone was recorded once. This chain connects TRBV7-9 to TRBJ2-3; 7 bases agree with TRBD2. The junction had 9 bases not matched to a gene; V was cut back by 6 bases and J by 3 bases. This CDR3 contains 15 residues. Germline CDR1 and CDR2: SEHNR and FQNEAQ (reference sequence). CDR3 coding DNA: TGTGCCAGCAGTCAACGGAGCGGGACGACAGATACGCAGTATTTT. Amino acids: CASSQRSGTTDTQYF.

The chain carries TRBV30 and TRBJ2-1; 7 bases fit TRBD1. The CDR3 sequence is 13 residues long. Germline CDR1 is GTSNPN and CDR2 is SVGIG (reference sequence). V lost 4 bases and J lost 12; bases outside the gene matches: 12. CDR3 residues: CAWNQEAPGGQFF. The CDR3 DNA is TGTGCCTGGAACCAGGAAGCACCAGGGGGGCAGTTCTTC.

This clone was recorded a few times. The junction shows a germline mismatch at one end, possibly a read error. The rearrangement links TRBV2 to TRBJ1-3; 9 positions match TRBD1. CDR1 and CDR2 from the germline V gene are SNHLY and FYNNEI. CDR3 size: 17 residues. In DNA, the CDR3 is TGTGCCAGCAGGCCGGGACAGGGCCTTTACTCTGGGAACACCATATATTTT. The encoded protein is CASRPGQGLYSGNTIYF.